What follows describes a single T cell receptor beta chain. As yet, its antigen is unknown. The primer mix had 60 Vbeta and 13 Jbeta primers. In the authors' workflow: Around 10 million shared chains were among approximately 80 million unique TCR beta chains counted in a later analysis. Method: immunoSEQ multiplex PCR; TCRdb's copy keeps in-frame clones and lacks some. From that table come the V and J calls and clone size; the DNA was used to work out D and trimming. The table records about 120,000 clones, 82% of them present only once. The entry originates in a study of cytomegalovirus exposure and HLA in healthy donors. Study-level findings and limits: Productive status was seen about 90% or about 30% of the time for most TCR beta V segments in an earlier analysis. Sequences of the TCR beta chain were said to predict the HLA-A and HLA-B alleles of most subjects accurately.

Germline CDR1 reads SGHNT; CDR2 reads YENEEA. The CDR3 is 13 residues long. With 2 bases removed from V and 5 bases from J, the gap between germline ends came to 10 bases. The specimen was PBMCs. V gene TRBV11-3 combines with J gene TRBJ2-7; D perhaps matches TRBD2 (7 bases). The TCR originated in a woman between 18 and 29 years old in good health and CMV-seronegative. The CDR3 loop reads CASSLREGDEQYV. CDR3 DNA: TGTGCCAGCAGCTTAAGGGAGGGGGACGAGCAGTACGTC.